This TCR beta chain was found in a study of blood T cell repertoires in COVID-19. Turning to the study itself: Donors in the United States, Italy and Spain gave samples during acute or convalescent COVID-19.

The authors' processing: Amplified reference gene primers provided the basis for estimating nucleated cell counts. Measured with immunoSEQ multiplex PCR; TCRdb has only the in-frame clones, and not every one. The DNA gave D and trimming, while V, J and clone size come from that table. The table lists about 220,000 clones, around 80% of them singletons. The CDR3 is 14 amino acids. With 5 bases clipped from V and 5 bases from J, the junction kept 8 bases outside the gene matches. CDR1 is SGHVS, CDR2 FQNEAQ, per germline. In this sample, this clone turned up a few times. The sequence was collected from a woman in her 70s with acute or convalescent COVID-19. Sequences were obtained from peripheral blood. V is TRBV7-8 and J is TRBJ2-5, with TRBD1 matching 7 bases. The CDR3 DNA reads as TGTGCCAGCAGCCCCCCGACAGGGATGGAGACCCAGTACTTC. Protein sequence: CASSPPTGMETQYF.